This TCR beta chain is drawn from a study of glioma-infiltrating T cells after dendritic cell vaccination. In the study overall: Glioblastoma patients came from Phase I and II dendritic cell vaccination trials. Treatment, given 2003 to 2012, was autologous tumor lysate-pulsed dendritic cell vaccination.

The time point denotes: after dendritic cell vaccination, including at tumor progression/relapse. Before vaccination, two weeks after the third vaccination, and at progression, PBMC were collected. Amplification used 60 V beta primers and 13 J beta primers. Sequencing was performed with immunoSEQ multiplex PCR; in TCRdb, only in-frame clones are kept and a portion is missing. Of just under 100,000 clones in the sample, around 80% were seen once. CDR3 length: 15 residues. Germline V gene sequence: CDR1 LNHDA, CDR2 SQIVND (reference sequence). V was trimmed by 4 bases and J by 4 bases, leaving 17 bases between them.

The sequence was obtained from a human donor with glioblastoma. Here the sequenced sample was blood, taken after dendritic cell vaccination. The rearrangement joins TRBV19 to TRBJ2-7; the D gene is possibly TRBD1 (6 bases). Written as DNA, the CDR3 is TGTGCCAGTAGTACAGCCGGGACACAGATTTACGAGCAGTACTTC. This codes for CASSTAGTQIYEQYF.